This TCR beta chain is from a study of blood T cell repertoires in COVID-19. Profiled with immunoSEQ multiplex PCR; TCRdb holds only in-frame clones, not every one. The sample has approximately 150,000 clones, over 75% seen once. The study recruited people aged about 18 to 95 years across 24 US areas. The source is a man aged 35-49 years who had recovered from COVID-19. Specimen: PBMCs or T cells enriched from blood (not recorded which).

The CDR3 DNA reads TGTGCCAGCAGTGAACGGGGACTAGAATACAATGAGCAGTTCTTC. As protein: CASSERGLEYNEQFF. The rearrangement links TRBV25-1 to TRBJ2-1, with 8 bases fitting TRBD2. Germline values: CDR1 MGHDK, CDR2 SYGVNS. CDR3 length equals 15 residues. Losses at the gene ends were 2 bases for V and 4 bases for J; bases not matched to a gene: 4.